These T cell receptor beta chains were read from a single sample in a study of blood T cell repertoires in COVID-19. Only in-frame clones appear in the TCRdb table, and some are missing; sequencing was by immunoSEQ multiplex PCR. Here the sample spans some 350,000 clones, under 95% being singletons. Sequencing used peripheral blood. Receptors originate from a woman between 18 and 29 years old who had recovered from COVID-19. Each CDR3 is given with its conserved first and last residue. The order of the fields is V gene, clone size, D gene, J gene, CDR3 protein, CDR3 DNA. The D gene is left open where the match is weak. Some rows have no size entry. The others give once, few or many, or a class for an expanded clone.

TRBV18	once	NA	TRBJ1-1	CASSPRTAFEAFF	TGTGCCAGCTCACCTCGGACAGCCTTTGAAGCTTTCTTT
TRBV7-9	NA	TRBD1	TRBJ1-5	CASSPDWDRGWPQHF	TGTGCCAGCAGCCCAGATTGGGACAGGGGATGGCCCCAGCATTTT
TRBV7-2	few	NA	TRBJ1-1	CASSLYPRGAFF	TGTGCCAGCAGCTTATACCCCAGGGGAGCTTTCTTT
TRBV24-1	NA	NA	TRBJ1-2	CATSDSGVGGYTF	TGTGCCACCAGTGATTCAGGGGTCGGTGGCTACACCTTC
TRBV5-1	NA	NA	TRBJ1-3	CASSLNGGGNTIYF	TGCGCCAGCAGCTTAAACGGCGGGGGAAACACCATATATTTT
TRBV6-5	NA	NA	TRBJ2-2	CASAGRNTGELFF	TGTGCCAGCGCGGGCAGGAACACCGGGGAGCTGTTTTTT
TRBV7-9	once	TRBD1	TRBJ1-5	CASSLDGQGNQPQHF	TGTGCCAGCAGCTTAGACGGACAGGGGAATCAGCCCCAGCATTTT
TRBV18	NA	TRBD1	TRBJ1-5	CASSRQGEYQPQHF	TGTGCCAGCTCGCGACAGGGGGAGTATCAGCCCCAGCATTTT
TRBV18	once	NA	TRBJ1-2	CASSPRNYGYTF	TGTGCCAGCTCACCGAGGAACTATGGCTACACCTTC
TRBV6-5	NA	NA	TRBJ2-1	CASSYSRRISYNEQFF	TGTGCCAGCAGTTACTCGCGGCGAATCTCCTACAATGAGCAGTTCTTC
TRBV9	NA	NA	TRBJ1-2	CASSVGLGSGGYTF	TGTGCCAGCAGCGTAGGTTTGGGCTCTGGTGGCTACACCTTC
TRBV4-3	once	NA	TRBJ1-6	CASSQTAGEGYNSPLHF	TGCGCCAGCAGCCAGACGGCGGGGGAAGGGTATAATTCACCCCTCCACTTT
TRBV9	NA	NA	TRBJ2-3	CASSVELADTQYF	TGTGCCAGCAGCGTAGAGCTAGCAGATACGCAGTATTTT
TRBV11-3	NA	TRBD1	TRBJ2-5	CASSARDRGLQETQYF	TGTGCCAGCAGCGCCCGAGACAGGGGGCTTCAAGAGACCCAGTACTTC
TRBV5-4	NA	TRBD2	TRBJ2-5	CASSVSSGRGPETQYF	TGTGCCAGCAGCGTCAGTAGCGGGAGGGGCCCAGAGACCCAGTACTTC
TRBV7-8	NA	NA	TRBJ2-4	CASSLEGTSKNIQYF	TGTGCCAGCAGCTTAGAGGGGACAAGTAAAAACATTCAGTACTTC
TRBV12-5	NA	NA	TRBJ1-5	CASGSEGIVYSNQPQHF	TGTGCTAGTGGTTCGGAGGGGATAGTTTATAGCAATCAGCCCCAGCATTTT
TRBV4-3	NA	NA	TRBJ2-3	CASSQAKQVTDTQYF	TGCGCCAGCAGCCAAGCAAAACAGGTGACAGATACGCAGTATTTT
TRBV4-3	once	NA	TRBJ2-1	CASSPGTSYNEQFF	TGCGCCAGCAGCCCAGGCACCTCCTACAATGAGCAGTTCTTC
TRBV12-3/TRBV12-4	NA	NA	TRBJ2-3	CASSWTVTDTQYF	TGTGCCAGCAGTTGGACAGTCACAGATACGCAGTATTTT
TRBV9	NA	NA	TRBJ2-5	CASSPSGVGETQYF	TGTGCCAGCAGCCCTAGTGGAGTCGGGGAGACCCAGTACTTC
TRBV11-2	NA	NA	TRBJ2-1	CASSPRSSGRLAYNEQFF	TGTGCCAGCAGCCCACGGTCCAGCGGACGCCTCGCCTACAATGAGCAGTTCTTC
TRBV19	NA	NA	TRBJ1-5	CASSPDGRGWNQPQHF	TGTGCCAGTAGTCCCGACGGTCGGGGTTGGAATCAGCCCCAGCATTTT
TRBV9	NA	NA	TRBJ1-2	CASSVATGRERYGYTF	TGTGCCAGCAGCGTAGCTACGGGGAGGGAGCGATATGGCTACACCTTC
TRBV18	once	TRBD2	TRBJ2-3	CASSAGLVNTDTQYF	TGTGCCAGCTCAGCTGGACTAGTCAACACAGATACGCAGTATTTT
TRBV4-1	NA	NA	TRBJ1-3	CASRPVPGFYSGNTIYF	TGCGCCAGCAGACCGGTTCCAGGGTTTTACTCTGGAAACACCATATATTTT
TRBV14	NA	NA	TRBJ2-2	CASSPTLRNTGELFF	TGTGCCAGCAGCCCTACCCTAAGGAACACCGGGGAGCTGTTTTTT
TRBV19	NA	NA	TRBJ2-1	CASSLTSSTYNEQFF	TGTGCCAGTAGTCTTACTAGTTCCACCTACAATGAGCAGTTCTTC
TRBV5-1	NA	NA	TRBJ1-2	CASSPLTVNYGYTF	TGCGCCAGCAGCCCCTTGACAGTCAACTATGGCTACACCTTC
TRBV7-8	NA	TRBD2	TRBJ2-1	CASSPRLAGIYEQFF	TGTGCCAGCAGCCCGAGACTAGCGGGAATATATGAGCAGTTCTTC
TRBV10-3	NA	NA	TRBJ1-2	CAITRDLANYGYTF	TGTGCCATCACCCGGGATCTCGCTAACTATGGCTACACCTTC
TRBV7-8	NA	NA	TRBJ2-1	CASSSNLAGEQFF	TGTGCCAGCAGCTCTAACTTGGCGGGCGAGCAGTTCTTC
TRBV9	NA	NA	TRBJ2-2	CASSVAFSGELFF	TGTGCCAGCAGCGTAGCCTTTTCCGGGGAGCTGTTTTTT
TRBV28	NA	TRBD1	TRBJ1-4	CASSHYIWDRANFATNEKLFF	TGTGCCAGCAGTCACTATATTTGGGACAGGGCTAACTTTGCAACTAATGAAAAACTGTTTTTT
TRBV5-1	NA	TRBD2	TRBJ2-1	CASSSGLAEYNEQFF	TGCGCCAGCAGCTCCGGACTAGCCGAATACAATGAGCAGTTCTTC
TRBV4-3	NA	NA	TRBJ1-2	CASSHAHRTGLGYGYTF	TGCGCCAGCAGCCATGCCCACCGGACGGGGTTAGGCTATGGCTACACCTTC
TRBV5-1	few	NA	TRBJ1-5	CASSPTTGFNQPQHF	TGCGCCAGCAGCCCGACTACAGGGTTCAATCAGCCCCAGCATTTT
TRBV13	NA	NA	TRBJ1-1	CASSATQGYTEAFF	TGTGCCAGCAGCGCGACGCAGGGTTACACTGAAGCTTTCTTT
TRBV6-6	NA	NA	TRBJ2-5	CASSYSGEYETQYF	TGTGCCAGCAGTTACTCTGGGGAGTACGAGACCCAGTACTTC
TRBV7-8	NA	NA	TRBJ1-3	CASSFLDIASGNTIYF	TGTGCCAGCAGCTTCCTGGACATAGCCTCTGGAAACACCATATATTTT
TRBV11-3	NA	NA	TRBJ2-1	CASSLAYPSEQFF	TGTGCCAGCAGCTTAGCCTACCCGTCGGAGCAGTTCTTC
TRBV12-3/TRBV12-4	NA	NA	TRBJ1-6	CASSLRENSPLHF	TGTGCCAGCAGTTTGAGGGAGAATTCACCCCTCCACTTT
TRBV5-1	NA	TRBD2	TRBJ2-1	CASSFLAGGLYEQFF	TGCGCCAGCAGTTTCCTAGCGGGAGGGTTATATGAGCAGTTCTTC
TRBV5-8	NA	TRBD1	TRBJ1-1	CASRTWDRANTEAFF	TGTGCCAGCAGAACCTGGGACAGGGCGAACACTGAAGCTTTCTTT
TRBV19	NA	TRBD1	TRBJ1-4	CASSIKGQGIEKLFF	TGTGCCAGTAGTATAAAGGGACAGGGAATTGAAAAACTGTTTTTT
TRBV4-1	NA	NA	TRBJ1-2	CASSQATNYGYTF	TGCGCCAGCAGCCAAGCGACAAACTATGGCTACACCTTC
TRBV19	NA	TRBD1	TRBJ1-1	CASSKRGQGMNTEAFF	TGTGCCAGTAGTAAAAGGGGACAGGGCATGAACACTGAAGCTTTCTTT
TRBV7-6	NA	NA	TRBJ1-2	CASSPQGFNYGYTF	TGTGCCAGCAGCCCTCAGGGTTTTAACTATGGCTACACCTTC
TRBV7-9	NA	NA	TRBJ2-1	CASSLGPLHNEQFF	TGTGCCAGCAGCTTAGGGCCATTACACAATGAGCAGTTCTTC
TRBV29-1	NA	NA	TRBJ2-5	CSSLETQYF	TGCAGCTCCCTGGAGACCCAGTACTTC
TRBV7-9	NA	TRBD2	TRBJ2-3	CASCCTAGDTDTQYF	TGTGCCAGCTGTTGCACCGCGGGAGACACAGATACGCAGTATTTT
TRBV1	NA	NA	TRBJ2-3	CTSSQDQSGTSGSGMGTDTQYF	TGCACCAGCAGCCAAGATCAATCCGGGACTAGCGGGAGTGGTATGGGCACAGATACGCAGTATTTT
TRBV5-1	NA	NA	TRBJ1-1	CASSFRTNTEAFF	TGCGCCAGCAGCTTCCGAACAAACACTGAAGCTTTCTTT
TRBV5-1	NA	TRBD2	TRBJ2-3	CASSLVLAGGTDTQYF	TGCGCCAGCAGCTTGGTGCTAGCGGGAGGCACAGATACGCAGTATTTT
TRBV5-4	NA	TRBD1	TRBJ2-6	CASSLDRETVPGAGANVLTF	TGTGCCAGCAGCCTCGACAGGGAGACGGTGCCAGGGGCTGGGGCCAACGTCCTGACTTTC
TRBV6-5	NA	NA	TRBJ1-5	CASSTGISNQPQHF	TGTGCCAGCAGTACAGGGATCAGCAATCAGCCCCAGCATTTT
TRBV29-1	once	NA	TRBJ2-3	CSVNSVGGDTQYF	TGCAGCGTAAATAGCGTTGGGGGGGATACGCAGTATTTT